The rows below give T cell receptor beta chains drawn from one sample of a study of human T cells and chemical hapten exposure. TCRdb fed the RACE reads into MiXCR, producing one record per CDR3 protein. The sample records 360,000 or so distinct CDR3 sequences, just under 6.5% being singletons. Source: whole blood, taken in connection with sensitization to the hapten diphenylcyclopropenone (DPC). These receptors originate from a woman between 18 and 29 years old with alopecia areata. Some clones in this sample may be carry-over from other donors' samples. Both conserved end residues are part of each CDR3. D genes are given only for firm matches. Not every row has a clone size; where given, it reads once, few, many or a size class.

j_call,d_call,clone_size,v_call,cdr3_nt,cdr3_aa
TRBJ2-3,-,many,TRBV7-2,TGTGCCAGCAGCTTAGGCAACTCTATGGATACGCAGTATTTT,CASSLGNSMDTQYF
TRBJ1-1,-,few,TRBV28,TGTGCCAGCAGTTTACCAGCAGGGAACACTGAAGCTTTCTTT,CASSLPAGNTEAFF
TRBJ2-1,-,few,TRBV25-1,TGTGCCAGCAAAGAAAACTTGTTCCGGGACGGCTCCTACAATGAGCAGTTCTTC,CASKENLFRDGSYNEQFF
TRBJ2-3,TRBD2,-,TRBV10-3,TGTGCCATCAGTGTACTAGCGGGGGGCACAGATACGCAGTATTTT,CAISVLAGGTDTQYF
TRBJ2-6,-,many,TRBV2,TGTGCCAGCGGGGCGGGGGCCTTCTCTGGGGCCAACGTCCTGACTTTC,CASGAGAFSGANVLTF
TRBJ2-7,-,-,TRBV28,TGTGCCAGCAGTTCGTCGGACTTCGGGAGCTCCTACGAGCAGTACTTC,CASSSSDFGSSYEQYF
TRBJ1-3,-,few,TRBV29-1,TGCAGCGTTGTCGGAAGAGGAAACACCATATATTTT,CSVVGRGNTIYF
TRBJ2-5,TRBD2,-,TRBV9,TGTGCCAGCAGCGCACTAGCGGGGAACCAAGAGACCCAGTACTTC,CASSALAGNQETQYF
TRBJ1-4,TRBD1,many,TRBV27,TGTGCCAGCGGTGGACAGGGAGAAAAACTGTTTTTT,CASGGQGEKLFF
TRBJ1-3,-,-,TRBV20-1,TGCAGTGCTAGAGATCGGGGAGGCGCTGGAAACACCATATATTTT,CSARDRGGAGNTIYF
TRBJ1-1,-,many,TRBV6-2/TRBV6-3,TGTGCCAGCAGTCTGCAACCAGGGGCTGGGGCTTTCTTT,CASSLQPGAGAFF
TRBJ2-3,TRBD2,-,TRBV5-1,TGCGCCAGCAGCCTTCTAGCGGGGGCCCTCACAGATACGCAGTATTTT,CASSLLAGALTDTQYF
TRBJ1-6,TRBD1,few,TRBV6-6,TGTGCCAGCAGTCATATGAGAGGACAGGGGGTTTTGGATTCACCCCTCCACTTT,CASSHMRGQGVLDSPLHF
TRBJ1-2,-,-,TRBV20-1,TGCAGTGCTAGAGATCCCTATGGCTACACCTTC,CSARDPYGYTF
TRBJ1-1,-,many,TRBV7-2,TGTGCCAGCAGCTTCGACGGGACGGTAGGGACTGAAGCTTTCTTT,CASSFDGTVGTEAFF
TRBJ2-2,TRBD1,-,TRBV19,TGTGCCAGTAGTTCCCGGGGGACAGGGAACACCGGGGAGCTGTTTTTT,CASSSRGTGNTGELFF
TRBJ2-7,TRBD2,few,TRBV5-1,TGCGCCAGCAGCTTGGAGTCTAGCGGGGGGTACGAGCAGTACTTC,CASSLESSGGYEQYF
TRBJ1-5,TRBD1,many,TRBV28,TGTGCCAGCAGTTTAGTCCAGGGGGCTGGTCAGCCCCAGCATTTT,CASSLVQGAGQPQHF
TRBJ2-1,-,few,TRBV12-3/TRBV12-4,TGTGCCAGCACCGTTATGGATGAGCAGTTCTTC,CASTVMDEQFF
TRBJ2-5,TRBD1,-,TRBV18,TGTGCCAGCTCACCACCGTCACAGGGGAAAGAGACCCAGTACTTC,CASSPPSQGKETQYF
TRBJ2-1,TRBD1,-,TRBV12-3/TRBV12-4,TGTGCCAGCAGCAAAAATCCGGGACAGGGGTACAATGAGCAGTTCTTC,CASSKNPGQGYNEQFF
TRBJ2-5,-,-,TRBV12-3/TRBV12-4,TGTGCCAGCAGCAGGGACGCCCAAGAGACCCAGTACTTC,CASSRDAQETQYF
TRBJ2-3,-,few,TRBV2,TGTGCCAGCAAGGGGCAGGGTCGGGGTTTAACAGATACGCAGTATTTT,CASKGQGRGLTDTQYF
TRBJ1-1,-,-,TRBV18,TGTGCCAGCTCCCCCGACGTCTCGGGGGCTTTCTTT,CASSPDVSGAFF
TRBJ1-5,-,-,TRBV9,TGTGCCAGCAGCGTAGAAGGGGTGAGCAATCAGCCCCAGCATTTT,CASSVEGVSNQPQHF
TRBJ2-5,TRBD2,many,TRBV6-2/TRBV6-3,TGTGCCAGCAGTTACCTAGCGGGGGGTTCGGAGACCCAGTACTTC,CASSYLAGGSETQYF
TRBJ2-3,-,many,TRBV7-7,TGTGCTAGCAGCTTAACCGACAGCACAGATACGCAGTATTTT,CASSLTDSTDTQYF
TRBJ1-2,-,few,TRBV29-1,TGCAGCGTTGCCCGAGACGGGCGAGGGGGCTACACCTTC,CSVARDGRGGYTF
TRBJ2-1,-,many,TRBV19,TGTGCCAGTAGTATCCCAAAGGGTGAGCAGTTCTTC,CASSIPKGEQFF
TRBJ2-1,TRBD2,few,TRBV15,TGTGCCACCAGCAGAGATGCGGGGGGGCCACCGGGCAATGAGCAGTTCTTC,CATSRDAGGPPGNEQFF
TRBJ2-2,TRBD1,few,TRBV24-1,TGTGCCACCAGGGGACAGGGGATCGGCGGGGAGCTGTTTTTT,CATRGQGIGGELFF
TRBJ2-3,-,-,TRBV7-9,TGTGCCAGCAGCTTCTCAGTTAGCACAGATACGCAGTATTTT,CASSFSVSTDTQYF
TRBJ1-3,TRBD1,few,TRBV12-3/TRBV12-4,TGTGCCAGCAGTGACCCCCGGACAGGGGGAAACACCATATATTTT,CASSDPRTGGNTIYF
TRBJ2-7,-,-,TRBV6-5,TGTGCCAGCAGTTCCACCCCAAGGGACGAGCAGTACTTC,CASSSTPRDEQYF
TRBJ1-5,-,few,TRBV6-6,TGTGCCAGCAGTTATAAAGGGTCTAGCAATCAGCCCCAGCATTTT,CASSYKGSSNQPQHF
TRBJ2-3,-,-,TRBV7-2,TGTGCCAGCAGCTTAGCGCAAGGGCACCGTGCAGATACGCAGTATTTT,CASSLAQGHRADTQYF
TRBJ1-5,-,many,TRBV7-8,TGTGCCAGCAGCTTAGAAGGGATGTATAGCAATCAGCCCCAGCATTTT,CASSLEGMYSNQPQHF
TRBJ2-3,TRBD2,few,TRBV20-1,TGCAGTGCTAGTCTTGCTAGCGGGCTCGGCACAGATACGCAGTATTTT,CSASLASGLGTDTQYF
TRBJ1-1,TRBD1,many,TRBV28,TGTGCCAGCCAAGGACAGGGAAACACTGAAGCTTTCTTT,CASQGQGNTEAFF
TRBJ2-2,-,few,TRBV6-2/TRBV6-3,TGTGCCAGCAGTCCTTTATCAGGGTTAACCGGGGAGCTGTTTTTT,CASSPLSGLTGELFF
TRBJ1-1,-,many,TRBV20-1,TGCAGTGCTAGTCCCCCCGACAGGATAAGTGAAGCTTTCTTT,CSASPPDRISEAFF
TRBJ2-3,-,many,TRBV6-5,TGTGCCAGCAGTTTGGACAGCCCGTACACAGATACGCAGTATTTT,CASSLDSPYTDTQYF
TRBJ1-4,-,many,TRBV7-9,TGTGCCAGCAGCGGGGCGTCGGGGGGGCCCAATGAAAAACTGTTTTTT,CASSGASGGPNEKLFF
TRBJ2-1,TRBD1,many,TRBV29-1,TGCAGCGTTGACGGGACAGGGGACTCCTACAATGAGCAGTTCTTC,CSVDGTGDSYNEQFF
TRBJ2-5,-,-,TRBV28,TGTGCCAGCAGTCCCATAGGGGCCCAAGAGACCCAGTACTTC,CASSPIGAQETQYF
TRBJ2-2,TRBD2,-,TRBV13,TGTGCCAGCAGCAGACTAGCAGAACACGGGGAGCTGTTTTTT,CASSRLAEHGELFF
TRBJ1-1,-,many,TRBV6-5,TGTGCCAGCCAGAAGGAAAACACTGAAGCTTTCTTT,CASQKENTEAFF